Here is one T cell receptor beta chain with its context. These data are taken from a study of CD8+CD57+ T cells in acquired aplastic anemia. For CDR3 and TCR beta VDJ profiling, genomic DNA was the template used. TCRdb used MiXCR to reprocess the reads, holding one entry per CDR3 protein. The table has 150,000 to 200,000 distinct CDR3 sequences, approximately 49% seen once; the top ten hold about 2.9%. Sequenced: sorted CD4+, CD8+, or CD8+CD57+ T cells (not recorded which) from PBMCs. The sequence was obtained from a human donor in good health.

The CDR3 loop is CALSGDLNNEQFF. CDR3 nucleotide sequence: TGCGCCCTCAGCGGAGATTTAAACAATGAGCAGTTCTTC. The V and J genes are TRBV10-2 and TRBJ2-1; perhaps TRBD2 as D (5 bases). There are 13 residues in the CDR3. From germline, CDR1 is WSHSY and CDR2 SAAADI. Trimming took off 11 bases at V and 5 bases at J, with 16 bases between the two ends.